One sample yielded the 22 T cell receptor beta chains listed below, sequenced in a study of CD8+CD57+ T cells in acquired aplastic anemia. Researchers used genomic DNA as the template to profile TCR beta VDJ and CDR3. Using its own MiXCR run on the reads, TCRdb lists one record per CDR3 protein. The sample yields around 200,000 distinct CDR3 sequences, around 60% seen once. Patients picked for sequencing had shown CD8+CD57+ cell expansion detected by flow cytometry. The material sequenced was sorted CD4+, CD8+, or CD8+CD57+ T cells (not recorded which) from PBMCs. Receptors originate from a human donor with aplastic anemia.

The gene calls are TRBV6-1 and TRBJ1-6; D remains ambiguous. This CDR3 is built from 15 residues. The V end was cut by 7 bases, the J end by 0 bases, with 10 bases between. The V gene's germline CDR1 is MNHNS and CDR2 SASEGT. CDR3 nucleotide sequence: TGTGCCAGCATCCGGGGTGACTCCTATAATTCACCCCTCCACTTT. Amino acid sequence: CASIRGDSYNSPLHF.

The J gene is TRBJ2-7, the V gene TRBV2, with D tentatively TRBD1 or TRBD2 (6 bases each). Trimming removed 7 bases at V and 0 bases at J, with 16 bases between. This CDR3 is built from 15 residues. Germline V CDR1 and CDR2: SNHLY, FYNNEI. The CDR3 nucleotides are TGTGCCAGCATGGGGAGGACAGCGAGCTCCTACGAGCAGTACTTC. Protein sequence: CASMGRTASSYEQYF.

V gene TRBV19 combines with J gene TRBJ2-1; 10 positions agree with TRBD2. The CDR3 is 17 amino acids. Germline V gene data show CDR1 as LNHDA and CDR2 as SQIVND (reference sequence). J was trimmed by 0 bases and V by 5 bases; bases with no gene match: 7. The CDR3 DNA is TGTGCCAGTAGTCCGACTAGCGGGTATAGCTCCTACAATGAGCAGTTCTTC. It yields the protein CASSPTSGYSSYNEQFF.

The chain joins TRBV7-2 to TRBJ2-5; D is unresolved. The CDR3 totals 15 residues. The ends were cut back, 4 bases at V and 0 bases at J, with 12 bases in the middle. Germline values: CDR1 SGHTA, CDR2 FQGNSA. CDR3 in DNA: TGTGCCAGCAGCTCCACCGGTGGCTACCAAGAGACCCAGTACTTC. It translates to CASSSTGGYQETQYF.

The table lists this clonotype with a few counts. The chain employs TRBV20-1 and TRBJ1-1, with no clear D. CDR1 is DFQATT and CDR2 is SNEGSKA in the germline V gene (reference sequence). CDR3 length: 13 amino acids. V lost 0 bases to trimming and J lost 5 bases, with 10 bases between them. CDR3 protein: CSARDRWSTEAFF. The CDR3 region has the DNA TGCAGTGCTAGAGATCGGTGGAGTACTGAAGCTTTCTTT.

The CDR3 reads CASRGAGATEQFF. Written as DNA, the CDR3 is TGTGCCAGTAGGGGCGCCGGGGCGACTGAGCAGTTCTTC. The genes are TRBV19 and TRBJ2-1; D possibly uses TRBD1 or TRBD2 (5 bases each). V was shortened by 6 bases and J by 9 bases, with 15 bases between the two germline ends. This CDR3 is built from 13 residues. Germline V CDR1 and CDR2: LNHDA, SQIVND (reference sequence). The whole variable domain, filled in from reference TRBV19 and TRBJ2-1, reads DGGITQSPKYLFRKEGQNVTLSCEQNLNHDAMYWYRQDPGQGLRLIYYSQIVNDFQKGDIAEGYSVSREKKESFPLTVTSAQKNPTAFYLCASRGAGATEQFFGPGTRLTVL.

V gene TRBV7-8 combines with J gene TRBJ1-1; 11 positions match TRBD1. CDR1 and CDR2 from the germline V gene are SGHVS and FQNEAQ. Trimming at V came to 4 bases and at J to 3 bases, leaving 4 bases not matched to a gene. The CDR3 is made up of 15 amino acids. The CDR3: CASSSGQGAYTEAFF. The CDR3, as DNA: TGTGCCAGCAGCTCCGGACAGGGGGCGTACACTGAAGCTTTCTTT.

This clonotype was seen just once. The chain combines TRBV5-1 with TRBJ2-7, with D perhaps TRBD1 or TRBD2 (5 bases each). Trimming left V 2 bases short and J 9 bases short, with 9 bases between. CDR1 and CDR2 from the germline V gene are SGHRS and YFSETQ. The CDR3 spans 11 residues. As DNA, the CDR3 is TGCGCCAGCAGCTTAGGGGAGATGCAGTACTTC. Protein product: CASSLGEMQYF.

A single count supports this clonotype. The chain employs TRBV10-3 and TRBJ1-6; TRBD1 matches at 8 bases. V trimming: 10 bases; J trimming: 7 bases; junction bases outside the gene matches: 9. The CDR3 has 14 amino acids. CDR1 and CDR2 (germline): ENHRY, SYGVKD. This CDR3 reads CATLGQGDNSPLHF. CDR3 nucleotides: TGTGCCACCCTTGGACAGGGCGACAATTCACCCCTCCACTTT.

The genes are TRBV10-3 and TRBJ2-7; the D gene could be TRBD1 or TRBD2 (5 bases each). The CDR3 is made up of 16 amino acids. V was cut by 5 bases and J by 6 bases, with 23 bases left in between. Germline CDR1 and CDR2: ENHRY and SYGVKD. The CDR3 DNA follows: TGTGCCATCAGTCCGACTGGGACGGCGGCCGCGTTCGAGCAGTACTTC. Translating it yields CAISPTGTAAAFEQYF.

This clonotype occurred many times. V usage is TRBV19 and J usage is TRBJ1-5, with 8 bases aligning to TRBD1. Germline CDR1 LNHDA, CDR2 SQIVND (reference sequence). The CDR3 is 15 amino acids. J was trimmed by 4 bases and V by 4 bases; bases with no gene match: 6. The chain's CDR3 is CASSKRTGINQPQHF. For the CDR3, the DNA is TGTGCCAGTAGTAAACGGACAGGGATTAATCAGCCCCAGCATTTT.

This clonotype is a singleton in its sample. V is TRBV7-8 and J is TRBJ1-6; D ambiguous. V dropped 8 bases and J dropped 8 bases, with 7 bases sitting between them. Germline assignment: CDR1 SGHVS and CDR2 FQNEAQ. The CDR3 sequence is 11 residues long. The CDR3 protein is CASGSDSPLHF. The CDR3 DNA follows: TGTGCCAGCGGCTCAGATTCACCCCTCCACTTT.

Ten or more counts support this clonotype. This rearrangement joins TRBV12-3 or TRBV12-4 to TRBJ1-2; tentatively, D is TRBD1 (6 bases). The CDR3 covers 17 residues. Trimming pared 4 bases from V and 0 bases from J, leaving 18 bases between. In DNA, the CDR3 is TGTGCCAGCAGTTCGACGGGACACCCGAGTCCTAACTATGGCTACACCTTC. Residues: CASSSTGHPSPNYGYTF.

The chain carries TRBV5-1 and TRBJ2-3, with 7 bases lining up with TRBD2. CDR1 is SGHRS, CDR2 YFSETQ, per germline. CDR3 length equals 16 residues. J gave up 1 base and V 6 bases, and 11 bases lay outside the gene matches. The CDR3 DNA reads TGCGCCAGCACTTCCCCGCTAGCGGCTGGCACAGATACGCAGTATTTT. Translated: CASTSPLAAGTDTQYF.

This chain uses TRBV5-1 with TRBJ2-2, with D perhaps being TRBD1 or TRBD2 (6 bases each). The V and J ends lost 1 base and 6 bases respectively, with 10 bases between them. Germline V CDR1 and CDR2: SGHRS, YFSETQ. The CDR3 runs 14 residues. CDR3 in DNA: TGCGCCAGCAGCTTGAAAGGGGGGCCCGGGGAGCTGTTTTTT. It is translated as CASSLKGGPGELFF.

This clonotype has ten or more counts. This chain uses TRBV6-1 with TRBJ1-2, with no clear D. Trimming removed 2 bases at V and 7 bases at J, with 17 bases between. This CDR3 is 15 amino acids long. Germline CDR1 and CDR2: MNHNS and SASEGT. The CDR3 region has the DNA TGTGCCAGCAGTGAAAGAGGTTGGGCAGTGTTTGGCTACACCTTC. Translation gives CASSERGWAVFGYTF.

The genes are TRBV9 and TRBJ1-1; D not resolved. The CDR3 sequence is 19 residues long. Trimming pared 3 bases from V and 1 base from J, leaving 25 bases between. Germline CDR1 SGDLS, CDR2 YYNGEE. CDR3 in amino acids: CASSGLSSMKQVGNTEAFF. The CDR3 bases are TGTGCCAGCAGCGGACTGAGCAGCATGAAGCAGGTGGGGAACACTGAAGCTTTCTTT.

This clonotype has just one count. The rearrangement joins TRBV7-9 to TRBJ1-5; D is uncertain. CDR3 size: 13 residues. Trimming took off 1 base at V and 6 bases at J, with 7 bases between the two ends. Germline V CDR1 and CDR2: SEHNR, FQNEAQ (reference sequence). For the CDR3, the DNA is TGTGCCAGCAGCTTAGACCATATTCAGCCCCAGCATTTT. Translated, it gives CASSLDHIQPQHF.

This clonotype was seen only a few times. The chain uses TRBV20-1 and TRBJ1-2; unclear D gene. The V end lost 6 bases, the J end lost 5 bases, and 19 bases lay between the germline ends. The CDR3 is 14 residues long. The germline CDR1 and CDR2 sequences are DFQATT and SNEGSKA (reference sequence). CDR3 DNA sequence: TGCAGTGCCAGCACCCGTCCATGGGGTTATGGCTACACCTTC. This sequence encodes CSASTRPWGYGYTF.

The V and J genes are TRBV2 and TRBJ2-2; D may be TRBD1 or TRBD2 (5 bases each). CDR3 length: 15 amino acids. The ends were cut back, 6 bases at V and 0 bases at J, with 11 bases in the middle. CDR1 is SNHLY, CDR2 FYNNEI, per germline. The CDR3 spells CASRGTSANTGELFF. CDR3 nucleotides: TGTGCCAGCAGGGGGACGTCCGCGAACACCGGGGAGCTGTTTTTT.

The chain links TRBV15 to TRBJ1-1; the D is unclear. Deletions cut 0 bases from V and 4 bases from J, with 15 bases between. CDR3 size: 16 residues. Germline CDR1 reads LNHNV; CDR2 reads YYDKDF (reference sequence). CDR3 nucleotide sequence: TGTGCCACCAGCAGAGATCTGACCCCAACCGGCACTGAAGCTTTCTTT. This codes for CATSRDLTPTGTEAFF.

V and J are TRBV25-1 and TRBJ2-3; no clear D gene. CDR3 length: 13 residues. Germline loops: CDR1 MGHDK, CDR2 SYGVNS. The V end lost 5 bases, the J end lost 4 bases, and 10 bases lay between the germline ends. CDR3 loop: CASSPSAPDTQYF. In DNA, the CDR3 is TGTGCCAGCAGTCCATCCGCTCCAGATACGCAGTATTTT.